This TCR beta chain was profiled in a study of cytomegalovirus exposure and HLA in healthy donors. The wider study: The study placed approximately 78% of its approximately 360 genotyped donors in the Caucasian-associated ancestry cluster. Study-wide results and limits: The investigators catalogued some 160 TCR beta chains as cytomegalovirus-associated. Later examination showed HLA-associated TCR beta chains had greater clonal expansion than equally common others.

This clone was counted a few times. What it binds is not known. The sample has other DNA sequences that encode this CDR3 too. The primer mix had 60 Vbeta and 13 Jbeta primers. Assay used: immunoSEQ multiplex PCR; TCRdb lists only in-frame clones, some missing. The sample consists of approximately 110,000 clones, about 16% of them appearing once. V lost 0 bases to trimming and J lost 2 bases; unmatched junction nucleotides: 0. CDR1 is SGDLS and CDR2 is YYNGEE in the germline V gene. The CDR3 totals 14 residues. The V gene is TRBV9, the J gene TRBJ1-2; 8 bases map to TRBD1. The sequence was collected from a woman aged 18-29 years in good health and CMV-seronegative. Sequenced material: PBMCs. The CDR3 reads CASSVGTGNYGYTF. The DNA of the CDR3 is TGTGCCAGCAGCGTAGGGACAGGGAACTATGGCTACACCTTC.